The table lists the clone carrying this T cell receptor beta chain with many counts. As yet, its antigen is unknown. The entry originates in a study of CD8 T cells in ankylosing spondylitis. Each CDR3 protein gets one entry after TCRdb re-called the 5' RACE reads with MiXCR. The sample lists tens of thousands of distinct CDR3 sequences; around 6.5% were seen once. Study-level findings and limits: Reportedly, matched ankylosing spondylitis synovial fluid was significantly enriched for disease-linked clones. A TCR beta motif of fewer than ten highly homologous variants seemed to mark ankylosing spondylitis blood.

V dropped 10 bases and J dropped 2 bases, with 20 bases sitting between them. The CDR3 extends over 16 amino acids. From germline, CDR1 is KGHDR and CDR2 SFDVKD. This receptor was identified in a male donor with ankylosing spondylitis. This chain links TRBV24-1 with TRBJ1-5; tentatively, D is TRBD1 (5 bases). The sequenced sample consisted of synovial fluid, either unsorted or a sorted T cell fraction (not recorded which). CDR3 loop: CATRSLGTRGNQPQHF. DNA for the CDR3: TGTGCCACTCGGTCACTCGGGACTCGAGGCAATCAGCCCCAGCATTTT.